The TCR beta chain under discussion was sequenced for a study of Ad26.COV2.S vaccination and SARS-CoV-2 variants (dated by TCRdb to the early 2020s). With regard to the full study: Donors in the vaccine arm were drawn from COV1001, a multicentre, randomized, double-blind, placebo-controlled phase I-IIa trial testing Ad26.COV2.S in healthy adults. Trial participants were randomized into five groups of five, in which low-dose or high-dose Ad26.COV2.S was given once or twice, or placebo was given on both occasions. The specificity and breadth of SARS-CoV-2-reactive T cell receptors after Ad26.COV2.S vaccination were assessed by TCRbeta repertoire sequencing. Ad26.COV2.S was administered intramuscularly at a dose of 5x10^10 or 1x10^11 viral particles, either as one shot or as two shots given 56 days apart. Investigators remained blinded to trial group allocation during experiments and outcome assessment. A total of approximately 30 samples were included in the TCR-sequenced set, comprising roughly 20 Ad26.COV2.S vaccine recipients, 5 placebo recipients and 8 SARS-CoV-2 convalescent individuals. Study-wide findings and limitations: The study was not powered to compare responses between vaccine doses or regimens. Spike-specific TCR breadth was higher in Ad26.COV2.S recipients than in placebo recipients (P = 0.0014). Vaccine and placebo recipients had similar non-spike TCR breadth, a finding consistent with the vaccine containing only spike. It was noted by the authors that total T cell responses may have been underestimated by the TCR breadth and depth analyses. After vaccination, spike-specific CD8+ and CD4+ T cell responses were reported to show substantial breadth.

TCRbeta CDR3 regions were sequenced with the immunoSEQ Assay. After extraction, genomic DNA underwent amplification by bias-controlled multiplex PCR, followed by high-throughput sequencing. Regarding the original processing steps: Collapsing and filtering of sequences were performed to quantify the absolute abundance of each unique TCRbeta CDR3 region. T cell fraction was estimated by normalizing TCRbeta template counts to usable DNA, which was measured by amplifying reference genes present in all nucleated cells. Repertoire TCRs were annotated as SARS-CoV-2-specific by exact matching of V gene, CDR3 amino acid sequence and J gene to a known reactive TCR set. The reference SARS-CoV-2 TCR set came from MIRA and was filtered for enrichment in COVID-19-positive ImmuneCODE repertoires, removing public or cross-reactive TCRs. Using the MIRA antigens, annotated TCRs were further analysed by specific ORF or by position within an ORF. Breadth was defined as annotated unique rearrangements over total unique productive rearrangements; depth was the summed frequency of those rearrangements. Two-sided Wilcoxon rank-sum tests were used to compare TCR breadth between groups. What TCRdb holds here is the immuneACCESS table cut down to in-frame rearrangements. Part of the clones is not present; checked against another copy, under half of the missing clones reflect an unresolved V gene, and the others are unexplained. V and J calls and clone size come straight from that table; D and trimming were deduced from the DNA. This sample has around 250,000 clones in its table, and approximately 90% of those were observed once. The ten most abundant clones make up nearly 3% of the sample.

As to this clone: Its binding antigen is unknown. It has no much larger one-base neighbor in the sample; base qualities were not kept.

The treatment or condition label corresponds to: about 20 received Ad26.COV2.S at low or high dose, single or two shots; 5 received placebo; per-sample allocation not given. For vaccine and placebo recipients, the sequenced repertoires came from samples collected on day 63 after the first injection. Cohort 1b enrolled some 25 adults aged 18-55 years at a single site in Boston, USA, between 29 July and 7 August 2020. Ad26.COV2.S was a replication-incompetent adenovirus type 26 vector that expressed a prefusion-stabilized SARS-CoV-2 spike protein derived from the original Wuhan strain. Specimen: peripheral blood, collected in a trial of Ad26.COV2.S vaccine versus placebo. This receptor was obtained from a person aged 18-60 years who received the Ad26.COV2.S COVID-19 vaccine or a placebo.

The encoded CDR3 is CASSPLREPKNIQYF. The DNA sequence follows: TGTGCCAGCTCACCGCTCAGGGAGCCCAAAAACATTCAGTACTTC. Rearrangement joined TRBV18 to TRBJ2-4; the D gene cannot be resolved beyond TRBD1 or TRBD2, each matching 5 bases. Including cysteine and phenylalanine, the CDR3 has 15 amino acids. The retained sequence is limited to the CDR3, 45 bases, with the frame set at the first base. V was cut back by 3 bases and J by 2 bases, leaving a gap of 11 bases between them. Based on the germline V gene, the CDR1 and CDR2 sequences are KGHSH and LQKENI.